The 13 T cell receptor beta chains below all came from one sample that was sequenced in a study of monozygotic twins with inflammatory bowel disease. No DNA is given; TCRdb re-called the 5' RACE reads and lists each CDR3 protein once. Its listing shows about 440,000 distinct CDR3 sequences. The material sequenced was blood. The receptors were gathered from a human donor with ulcerative colitis or Crohn's disease, or a healthy co-twin of an affected twin (not recorded which).

This chain links TRBV11-2 with TRBJ2-7. Looked up from germline, CDR1 is SGHAT and CDR2 is FQNNGV. The CDR3 spans 16 residues. CDR3 residues: CASSTYLGQGTYEQYF.

V gene TRBV3-1 combines with J gene TRBJ1-6; TCRdb picks TRBD1, but there is no DNA to check that call. Germline assignment: CDR1 LGHDT and CDR2 YNNKEL (reference sequence). The CDR3 has 15 amino acids. The CDR3 sequence: CASSQGTGWSSPLHF.

This chain joins TRBV20-1 and TRBJ2-3; lacking DNA, the TRBD1 call made by TCRdb goes unchecked. The CDR3 runs 14 residues. Germline assignment: CDR1 DFQATT and CDR2 SNEGSKA (reference sequence). CDR3 loop: CSSSPGTGGDTQYF.

The chain is built from TRBV12-3 or TRBV12-4 and TRBJ2-7; TCRdb outputs TRBD1, but without DNA this stays unchecked. This CDR3 contains 17 residues. The CDR3 here is CASSQGPGQGGSYEQYF.

V gene TRBV9 combines with J gene TRBJ2-3. The germline V gene has CDR1 SGDLS and CDR2 YYNGEE. This CDR3 is built from 14 residues. The CDR3 protein is CASSVGTLTDTQYF.

This chain joins TRBV4-2 and TRBJ2-2; the D gene TCRdb calls, TRBD2, cannot be checked with no DNA. Germline assignment: CDR1 LGHNA and CDR2 YNFKEQ. The CDR3 covers 17 residues. CDR3 sequence: CASSPGLAGSNTGELFF.

The rearrangement links TRBV11-2 to TRBJ2-3. Germline assignment: CDR1 SGHAT and CDR2 FQNNGV. The CDR3 runs to 13 residues. The CDR3 is CASSFKGTDTQYF.

This rearrangement joins TRBV5-1 to TRBJ2-3; lacking DNA, the TRBD2 call made by TCRdb goes unchecked. The V gene's germline CDR1 is SGHRS and CDR2 YFSETQ. There are 15 residues in the CDR3. The CDR3 loop reads CASSLDGVVADTQYF. Full variable domain (rest looked up from reference TRBV5-1 and TRBJ2-3): KAGVTQTPRYLIKTRGQQVTLSCSPISGHRSVSWYQQTPGQGLQFLFEYFSETQRNKGNFPGRFSGRQFSNSRSEMNVSTLELGDSALYLCASSLDGVVADTQYFGPGTRLTVL.

This chain links TRBV29-1 with TRBJ2-7; TCRdb gives TRBD1 as the D gene, but with no DNA this cannot be confirmed. The CDR3 consists of 12 residues. Germline CDR1 SQVTM, CDR2 ANQGSEA. The CDR3 protein is CSVEGGTYEQYF.

The chain carries TRBV5-1 and TRBJ1-1. The CDR3 covers 13 residues. The germline CDR1 and CDR2 sequences are SGHRS and YFSETQ. CDR3 sequence: CASSLGEGTEAFF.

The rearrangement links TRBV12-3 or TRBV12-4 to TRBJ2-1; TCRdb picks TRBD1, but there is no DNA to check that call. CDR3 length equals 16 residues. The CDR3: CASSKSGTPVLNEQFF.

V is TRBV12-3 or TRBV12-4 and J is TRBJ2-3; TCRdb proposes TRBD1, but this gene call is untestable without DNA. The CDR3 is 13 amino acids. The CDR3 is CASSQQGVDTQYF.

The rearrangement uses TRBV5-6 and TRBJ1-6. The CDR3 consists of 15 residues. Germline-derived CDR1 and CDR2 are SGHDT and YYEEEE. The CDR3 spells CASSLWGIRNSPLHF.